One and the same sample provided the 20 T cell receptor beta chains below, sequenced in a study of OX40 agonist ivuxolimab in advanced cancers. TCRdb's copy holds only in-frame clones and misses some; the assay was immunoSEQ multiplex PCR. The sample gives around 80,000 clones, around 84% of which show up once; 2.5% to 3% is in the top ten. The source was CD4+ or CD8+ T cells sorted from blood, collected in a trial of the OX40 agonist ivuxolimab. These receptors were obtained from an adult with an advanced solid tumor such as melanoma, head and neck, liver or kidney cancer.

The chain is built from TRBV2 and TRBJ2-1; D unclear. The CDR3 covers 14 residues. In germline, CDR1 is SNHLY, CDR2 FYNNEI. V was pared by 3 bases and J by 3 bases, with 9 bases between. CDR3 nucleotides: TGTGCCAGCAGTGAGGGGAACAGCTACAATGAGCAGTTCTTC. Translating it yields CASSEGNSYNEQFF.

The rearrangement links TRBV7-2 to TRBJ2-6; TRBD2 matches at 7 bases. The CDR3 spans 17 residues. V was pared by 2 bases and J by 4 bases, with 8 bases of the junction left unmatched. The V gene's germline CDR1 is SGHTA and CDR2 FQGNSA. The CDR3 bases are TGTGCCAGCAGCTTACTTTCGGGGGGAGCCGGGGCCAACGTCCTGACTTTC. Protein product: CASSLLSGGAGANVLTF. Together with reference TRBV7-2 and TRBJ2-6, the CDR3 gives the full variable domain: GAGVSQSPSNKVTEKGKDVELRCDPISGHTALYWYRQSLGQGLEFLIYFQGNSAPDKSGLPSDRFSAERTGGSVSTLTIQRTQQEDSAVYLCASSLLSGGAGANVLTFGAGSRLTVL.

The chain uses TRBV28 and TRBJ2-4; the match to TRBD1 covers 11 bases. Germline assignment: CDR1 MDHEN and CDR2 SYDVKM. The V and J ends lost 3 bases and 5 bases, in that order; junction bases with no gene match: 12. The CDR3 sequence is 18 residues long. The CDR3 DNA sequence: TGTGCCAGCAGTTTCACGGGACAGGGGGTCGGGGGCGAAAACATTCAGTACTTC. This codes for CASSFTGQGVGGENIQYF.

V is TRBV11-2 and J is TRBJ2-2, with D possibly matching TRBD2 (6 bases). This CDR3 spans 14 amino acids. CDR1 and CDR2 from the germline V gene are SGHAT and FQNNGV. The V and J ends lost 6 bases and 6 bases respectively, with 14 bases between them. CDR3 nucleotide sequence: TGTGCCAGCAGTAACCCTAGGAGGGCCGGGGAGCTGTTTTTT. Protein: CASSNPRRAGELFF.

The gene calls are TRBV11-2 and TRBJ2-3; D remains ambiguous. The germline CDR1 and CDR2 sequences are SGHAT and FQNNGV. The CDR3 is made up of 14 amino acids. Trimming stripped 3 bases from V and 3 bases from J, with 10 bases between. Here the CDR3 DNA reads TGTGCCAGCAGCTTCAACCCAGTAACAGATACGCAGTATTTT. Protein product: CASSFNPVTDTQYF.

This clone was seen just once. The genes are TRBV19 and TRBJ1-1, with TRBD1 matching 9 bases. Germline V gives CDR1 LNHDA, CDR2 SQIVND (reference sequence). V trimming: 4 bases; J trimming: 3 bases; junction bases outside the gene matches: 12. CDR3 length equals 17 residues. CDR3 sequence (DNA): TGTGCCAGTAGTACCGGGACAGGGTTTGGGTCTTACACTGAAGCTTTCTTT. Amino acids: CASSTGTGFGSYTEAFF.

The CDR3 sequence is CASSAQQGADYGYTF. The CDR3 bases are TGCGCCAGCAGTGCCCAACAGGGGGCGGACTATGGCTACACCTTC. This chain connects TRBV10-2 to TRBJ1-2, with TRBD1 matching over 9 bases. Looked up from germline, CDR1 is WSHSY and CDR2 is SAAADI. The CDR3 totals 15 residues. J was trimmed by 3 bases and V by 4 bases; bases with no gene match: 6.

The chain employs TRBV27 and TRBJ1-5; weak D call: TRBD1 (5 bases). The V gene's germline CDR1 is MNHEY and CDR2 SMNVEV (reference sequence). This CDR3 spans 15 amino acids. Trimming took off 3 bases at V and 6 bases at J, with 15 bases between the two ends. The CDR3 reads CASSFEGRVAQPQHF. In nucleotides, the CDR3 is TGTGCCAGCAGTTTTGAAGGCAGGGTGGCTCAGCCCCAGCATTTT.

This rearrangement joins TRBV7-3 to TRBJ2-5; 7 bases agree with TRBD1. The J segment lost 7 bases and the V segment lost 2 bases, leaving 7 bases of the junction unmatched. CDR1 and CDR2 (germline): SGHTA, FQGTGA. This CDR3 contains 14 residues. The CDR3 bases are TGTGCCAGCAGCTTAGAGGGACCAGGGGGGACCCAGTACTTC. Encoded protein: CASSLEGPGGTQYF. Complete variable domain (other parts from reference TRBV7-3 and TRBJ2-5): GAGVSQTPSNKVTEKGKYVELRCDPISGHTALYWYRQSLGQGPEFLIYFQGTGAADDSGLPNDRFFAVRPEGSVSTLKIQRTERGDSAVYLCASSLEGPGGTQYFGPGTRLLVL.

V usage is TRBV28 and J usage is TRBJ2-2, with D uncertain. CDR1 MDHEN and CDR2 SYDVKM come from the germline V gene. CDR3 size: 14 residues. V shed 5 bases and J shed 0 bases, with 7 bases lying between them. The CDR3: CASSTDSNTGELFF. CDR3 DNA sequence: TGTGCCAGCAGTACCGATTCGAACACCGGGGAGCTGTTTTTT.

This clone appeared a single time. The chain carries TRBV7-2 and TRBJ2-7; 8 nucleotides agree with TRBD1. The germline V gene encodes CDR1 SGHTA and CDR2 FQGNSA. The CDR3 is 14 residues long. V lost 3 bases and J lost 3; bases outside the gene matches: 4. DNA of the CDR3: TGTGCCAGCAGCTTGGCCACAGGGGGCTACGAGCAGTACTTC. Translation: CASSLATGGYEQYF.

The chain combines TRBV2 with TRBJ1-1; a possible D gene is TRBD1 (5 bases). Germline lookup yields CDR1 SNHLY and CDR2 FYNNEI. The CDR3 sequence is 13 residues long. V lost 6 bases and J lost 6, with 14 bases in between. The CDR3 sequence: CASRLDQGPEAFF. CDR3 nucleotide sequence: TGTGCCAGCAGGTTGGATCAGGGCCCTGAAGCTTTCTTT. The entire variable domain, with the rest obtained from reference TRBV2 and TRBJ1-1, is as follows: EPEVTQTPSHQVTQMGQEVILRCVPISNHLYFYWYRQILGQKVEFLVSFYNNEISEKSEIFDDQFSVERPDGSNFTLKIRSTKLEDSAMYFCASRLDQGPEAFFGQGTRLTVV.

The CDR3 loop reads CASSSAGTGELFF. DNA of the CDR3: TGTGCCAGCAGCTCCGCGGGGACCGGGGAGCTGTTTTTT. This chain joins TRBV7-3 and TRBJ2-2, with D perhaps matching TRBD2 (6 bases). CDR3 length: 13 amino acids. Trimming removed 4 bases from V and 5 bases from J, with 8 bases in between. CDR1 and CDR2 (germline): SGHTA, FQGTGA. Full variable domain (outside the CDR3, taken from reference TRBV7-3 and TRBJ2-2): GAGVSQTPSNKVTEKGKYVELRCDPISGHTALYWYRQSLGQGPEFLIYFQGTGAADDSGLPNDRFFAVRPEGSVSTLKIQRTERGDSAVYLCASSSAGTGELFFGEGSRLTVL.

CDR3 protein: CASSLNLGADEQFF. The CDR3 DNA follows: TGTGCCAGCAGCTTGAACCTGGGGGCGGATGAGCAGTTCTTC. The V and J genes are TRBV5-4 and TRBJ2-1; TRBD1 is a possible D gene (6 bases). CDR1 and CDR2 (germline): SGHNT, YYREEE (reference sequence). This CDR3 has 14 amino acids. V lost 1 base and J lost 8, with 13 bases in between.

The J gene is TRBJ2-2, the V gene TRBV2, with TRBD2 matching over 9 bases. Per the germline V gene, CDR1 is SNHLY and CDR2 is FYNNEI. There are 14 residues in the CDR3. J lost 3 bases, V lost 8 bases, and 4 bases had no gene match. As DNA, the CDR3 is TGTGCCAGCTATAGCGGGGGAGACACCGGGGAGCTGTTTTTT. This translates into CASYSGGDTGELFF.

The chain combines TRBV9 with TRBJ2-3; unclear D gene. Germline lookup yields CDR1 SGDLS and CDR2 YYNGEE. The CDR3 is made up of 15 amino acids. The V end lost 1 base, the J end lost 0 bases, and 9 bases lay between the germline ends. The CDR3 DNA is TGTGCCAGCAGCGTATCTCACGATAGCACAGATACGCAGTATTTT. This sequence encodes CASSVSHDSTDTQYF. The variable domain in full, completed from reference TRBV9 and TRBJ2-3, reads DSGVTQTPKHLITATGQRVTLRCSPRSGDLSVYWYQQSLDQGLQFLIQYYNGEERAKGNILERFSAQQFPDLHSELNLSSLELGDSALYFCASSVSHDSTDTQYFGPGTRLTVL.

This clone was found once. This chain uses TRBV5-1 with TRBJ1-4; 10 nucleotides agree with TRBD1. The CDR3 extends over 15 amino acids. CDR1 is SGHRS, CDR2 YFSETQ, per germline. V lost 4 bases, J lost 7 bases, and 7 bases stayed unmatched. CDR3 in amino acids: CASSRGTGDFEKLFF. Written as DNA, the CDR3 is TGCGCCAGCAGCCGTGGGACAGGGGATTTTGAAAAACTGTTTTTT. Combining the CDR3 with reference TRBV5-1 and TRBJ1-4 gives the whole variable domain KAGVTQTPRYLIKTRGQQVTLSCSPISGHRSVSWYQQTPGQGLQFLFEYFSETQRNKGNFPGRFSGRQFSNSRSEMNVSTLELGDSALYLCASSRGTGDFEKLFFGSGTQLSVL.

The chain joins TRBV9 to TRBJ2-6; 10 bases map to TRBD1. V lost 0 bases and J lost 2; bases outside the gene matches: 2. Germline V CDR1 and CDR2: SGDLS, YYNGEE. The CDR3 sequence is 17 residues long. Here the CDR3 DNA reads TGTGCCAGCAGCGTAGGACAGGGGGCCGCTGGGGCCAACGTCCTGACTTTC. Protein sequence: CASSVGQGAAGANVLTF.

The chain combines TRBV25-1 with TRBJ1-2; weak D call: TRBD1 (6 bases). Germline V lookup: CDR1 MGHDK, CDR2 SYGVNS. The V end was cut by 4 bases, the J end by 4 bases, with 13 bases between. The CDR3 contains 14 residues. CDR3 sequence: CASSGLQGLYGYTF. CDR3 DNA sequence: TGTGCCAGCAGTGGCCTTCAGGGGCTCTATGGCTACACCTTC.

The chain recombines TRBV19 with TRBJ2-3; 9 bases match TRBD1. CDR3 size: 15 residues. Germline V gene data show CDR1 as LNHDA and CDR2 as SQIVND (reference sequence). V shed 6 bases and J 4 bases; nucleotides not matched to a gene: 8. CDR3 loop: CASRNRGREADTQYF. CDR3 nucleotides: TGTGCCAGTAGGAACAGGGGGCGCGAGGCAGATACGCAGTATTTT.